What follows is one T cell receptor (beta chain) and its context. Antigen specificity is unknown. The junction does not match germline at one end; this may be a read error. Germline CDR1 SNHLY, CDR2 FYNNEI. The CDR3 consists of 14 residues. These data come from a study of response to subunit inactivated influenza vaccine. General study findings and limits: Authors suggested that a seasonal influenza vaccination recruits few new T cells each time.

A single record per CDR3 protein comes from TCRdb applying MiXCR to the RT-PCR reads. The sample holds hundreds of thousands of distinct CDR3 sequences, 12% to 15% seen once. The sequence derives from a man aged 50 or older who received an inactivated influenza vaccine. The genes are TRBV2 and TRBJ2-5; D gene ambiguous. The sample was PBMCs from blood, taken around 15 days before vaccination. Here the CDR3 DNA reads TGTGCCACCAGTGAGCTATCGTACCAAGAGACCCAGTACTTC. It yields the protein CATSELSYQETQYF.